Listed here are 26 T cell receptor beta chains from one sample, sequenced in a study of beta chain features in type 1 diabetes. Findings and limits, study-wide: Shorter TCRB CDR3s, moderately but significantly so, were found in Type 1 diabetes patients in all four CD4+ subsets.

The antigens these receptors bind are not known. cDNA synthesis used the whole RNA isolate, giving expressed TCRB sequences. The method was immunoSEQ multiplex PCR; TCRdb's version includes in-frame clones alone and lacks a portion of them. The sample lists about 280,000 clones, around 16% seen once, with around 0.015% in the top ten. The sample consisted of naive CD4+ T cells from blood. The receptor source for this set is a man between 18 and 29 years old with type 1 diabetes.

A word on this clone: Other DNA sequences in this specimen translate into the identical CDR3. The J gene is TRBJ1-4, the V gene TRBV15, with no clear D. Trimming took off 0 bases at V and 5 bases at J, with 7 bases between the two ends. The CDR3 has 14 amino acids. Looked up from germline, CDR1 is LNHNV and CDR2 is YYDKDF (reference sequence). This CDR3 reads CATSRDRGNEKLFF. DNA of the CDR3: TGTGCCACCAGCAGAGATCGAGGGAATGAAAAACTGTTTTTT.

V gene TRBV5-1 combines with J gene TRBJ2-3; D gene ambiguous. V was shortened by 9 bases and J by 0 bases, with 14 bases between the two germline ends. This CDR3 comprises 14 residues. From germline, CDR1 is SGHRS and CDR2 YFSETQ. CDR3: CATSVGSSTDTQYF. CDR3 nucleotide sequence: TGCGCCACCAGTGTGGGCAGCAGCACAGATACGCAGTATTTT.

This clone came up a few times. This chain's CDR3 is CASSESPGQGAGELFF. The CDR3 region has the DNA TGTGCCAGCAGTGAATCCCCGGGACAGGGGGCCGGGGAGCTGTTTTTT. This chain links TRBV25-1 with TRBJ2-2; the match to TRBD1 covers 11 bases. V lost 1 base to trimming and J lost 6 bases; unmatched junction nucleotides: 4. The germline gives CDR1 MGHDK, CDR2 SYGVNS. The CDR3 contains 16 residues.

The chain joins TRBV18 to TRBJ2-3, with D maybe TRBD1 (6 bases). Trimming cost V 0 bases and J 11 bases, with 15 bases left between them. Germline loops: CDR1 KGHSH, CDR2 LQKENI. CDR3 length: 14 residues. This CDR3 reads CASSPPIRRQEQYF. CDR3 coding DNA: TGTGCCAGCTCACCACCGATTCGGAGACAGGAGCAGTATTTT.

This clone was counted between two and nine times. V is TRBV9 and J is TRBJ2-5; unclear D gene. The CDR3 consists of 12 residues. The germline V gene encodes CDR1 SGDLS and CDR2 YYNGEE. V dropped 3 bases and J dropped 0 bases, with 3 bases sitting between them. For the CDR3, the DNA is TGTGCCAGCAGCGCCAACCAAGAGACCCAGTACTTC. Its translation: CASSANQETQYF. The variable domain in full, completed from reference TRBV9 and TRBJ2-5, reads DSGVTQTPKHLITATGQRVTLRCSPRSGDLSVYWYQQSLDQGLQFLIQYYNGEERAKGNILERFSAQQFPDLHSELNLSSLELGDSALYFCASSANQETQYFGPGTRLLVL.

The chain recombines TRBV29-1 with TRBJ2-1; a possible D gene is TRBD2 (5 bases). Trimming removed 7 bases from V and 2 bases from J, with 12 bases in between. CDR1 is SQVTM, CDR2 ANQGSEA, per germline. The CDR3 is made up of 13 amino acids. The CDR3: CSAPSFAYNEQFF. CDR3 nucleotides: TGCAGCGCTCCTAGCTTCGCCTACAATGAGCAGTTCTTC.

About this clone: An end of the junction differs from the germline gene, which may be a read error. Other nucleotide sequences from this sample produce the same CDR3. The gene calls are TRBV29-1 and TRBJ2-3; D is undetermined. CDR1 is SQVTM and CDR2 is ANQGSEA in the germline V gene. The CDR3 contains 13 residues. The CDR3 loop reads CSVEGQYTDTQYF. CDR3 DNA: TGCAGCGTGGAAGGGCAGTACACAGATACGCAGTATTTT.

The rearrangement links TRBV5-1 to TRBJ2-1; 11 positions agree with TRBD1. CDR1 SGHRS and CDR2 YFSETQ come from the germline V gene. The CDR3 contains 14 residues. Trimming at V came to 7 bases and at J to 4 bases, leaving 4 bases not matched to a gene. The CDR3 nucleotides read TGCGCCAGCTGGGGGGACAGGGGGTACAATGAGCAGTTCTTC. Translation gives CASWGDRGYNEQFF.

This clone was seen a few times. The chain carries TRBV4-1 and TRBJ1-2; tentative D call: TRBD1 (5 bases). The length of the CDR3 is 15 residues. Germline CDR1 is MGHRA and CDR2 is YSYEKL. V gave up 2 bases and J gave up 3 bases, with 13 bases separating them. In DNA, the CDR3 is TGCGCCAGCAGCCAATTCCCGACAGAAGACTATGGCTACACCTTC. Translation: CASSQFPTEDYGYTF.

The genes are TRBV19 and TRBJ2-6; the D gene is possibly TRBD2 (5 bases). Trimming shortened V by 10 bases and J by 3 bases, and 10 bases separated the two germline ends. The CDR3 runs to 13 residues. Germline V gene lookup returns CDR1 LNHDA and CDR2 SQIVND (reference sequence). The CDR3 nucleotides are TGTGCCACCCACGGAGGTGGGGCCAACGTCCTGACTTTC. It specifies CATHGGGANVLTF.

The sample holds a few counts of this clone. The chain combines TRBV19 with TRBJ2-1; D call uncertain. The CDR3 totals 16 residues. The germline V gene has CDR1 LNHDA and CDR2 SQIVND (reference sequence). With 9 bases removed from V and 6 bases from J, the gap between germline ends came to 24 bases. CDR3 region: CASSPLRVAPGNEQFF. The CDR3 coding sequence is TGTGCCAGCTCTCCCCTCCGGGTTGCCCCCGGCAATGAGCAGTTCTTC.

This clone was picked up a small number of times. The rearrangement links TRBV4-2 to TRBJ2-1, with 9 positions matching TRBD2. The CDR3 sequence is 15 residues long. From germline, CDR1 is LGHNA and CDR2 YNFKEQ. V dropped 7 bases and J dropped 10; count of bases not matched to a gene: 14. The CDR3 loop reads CASNPGLAGFYEQFF. The CDR3 DNA is TGTGCCAGCAACCCGGGACTAGCAGGGTTTTACGAGCAGTTCTTC.

The chain employs TRBV7-2 and TRBJ1-2, with D possibly TRBD1 on 6 matching bases. This CDR3 is built from 15 residues. The ends were cut back, 5 bases at V and 4 bases at J, with 17 bases in the middle. Germline-derived CDR1 and CDR2 are SGHTA and FQGNSA. The DNA of the CDR3 is TGTGCCAGCAGCCCACGCCAGGGGATTGGCTATGGCTACACCTTC. It is translated as CASSPRQGIGYGYTF.

This clone was detected a few times. The V gene is TRBV11-3, the J gene TRBJ2-5; unclear D gene. Trimming shortened V by 5 bases and J by 0 bases, and 13 bases separated the two germline ends. This CDR3 spans 15 amino acids. Germline CDR1 reads SGHNT; CDR2 reads YENEEA. CDR3 region: CASSKLPTNQETQYF. The CDR3 DNA sequence: TGTGCCAGCAGCAAACTCCCTACCAACCAAGAGACCCAGTACTTC.

This clone was seen a few times. The gene calls are TRBV7-2 and TRBJ2-5; tentatively, D is TRBD2 (5 bases). Trimming shortened V by 7 bases and J by 4 bases, and 16 bases separated the two germline ends. The CDR3 loop spans 14 amino acids. Germline V lookup: CDR1 SGHTA, CDR2 FQGNSA. The CDR3: CASTPGHGRETQYF. The CDR3 DNA reads TGTGCCAGCACCCCCGGCCATGGGAGAGAGACCCAGTACTTC.

The chain combines TRBV28 with TRBJ1-1; D possibly corresponds to TRBD1 (5 bases). Trimming cost V 8 bases and J 1 base, with 8 bases left between them. The length of the CDR3 is 12 residues. CDR1 is MDHEN and CDR2 is SYDVKM in the germline V gene. CDR3 protein: CASWGGNTEAFF. The CDR3 DNA follows: TGTGCCAGCTGGGGGGGGAACACTGAAGCTTTCTTT.

The chain joins TRBV28 to TRBJ2-1; D is unresolved. The CDR3 length is 14 residues. Germline V gene sequence: CDR1 MDHEN, CDR2 SYDVKM. V lost 11 bases and J 6 bases, leaving 20 bases between the germline ends. The CDR3 protein is CAAIDSWSLNEQFF. The CDR3 DNA reads as TGTGCCGCGATCGACTCATGGTCCCTCAATGAGCAGTTCTTC.

There are a few counts of this clone. The V call is TRBV5-1, the J call TRBJ2-5, with a tentative D call TRBD2 (6 bases). The germline CDR1 and CDR2 sequences are SGHRS and YFSETQ. The CDR3 covers 14 residues. V was cut by 3 bases and J by 5 bases, with 14 bases left in between. As DNA, the CDR3 is TGCGCCAGCAGCTCCGGGGGATCTGGGGAGACCCAGTACTTC. Its translation is CASSSGGSGETQYF.

In its sample, this clone was seen a few times. The chain couples TRBV5-1 to TRBJ1-1, with D uncertain. Germline values: CDR1 SGHRS, CDR2 YFSETQ. The CDR3 has 14 amino acids. V gave up 0 bases and J gave up 7 bases, with 13 bases separating them. CDR3 sequence: CASSLAPLRGEAFF. The CDR3 nucleotides read TGCGCCAGCAGCTTGGCACCTTTAAGAGGTGAAGCTTTCTTT.

This clone is a singleton in its sample. J is TRBJ1-2 and V is TRBV28, with 7 bases matching TRBD1. This CDR3 has 13 amino acids. Germline V gives CDR1 MDHEN, CDR2 SYDVKM. The V segment lost 8 bases and the J segment 5 bases; nucleotides outside the gene matches: 8. The CDR3 nucleotides are TGTGCCAGCTCTCTAGGGGGCGCGTATGGCTACACCTTC. This sequence encodes CASSLGGAYGYTF.

The chain is built from TRBV4-3 and TRBJ2-5, with 14 bases lining up with TRBD2. CDR3 length equals 16 residues. The V segment lost 1 base and the J segment 7 bases; nucleotides outside the gene matches: 5. CDR1 is LGHNA and CDR2 is YSLEER in the germline V gene. The CDR3 loop is CASSQGLAGGRVTQYF. The CDR3 DNA reads TGCGCCAGCAGCCAAGGACTAGCGGGGGGGCGGGTGACCCAGTACTTC.

The chain has TRBV10-3 and TRBJ1-1; 9 bases line up with TRBD1. Per the germline V gene, CDR1 is ENHRY and CDR2 is SYGVKD. The CDR3 covers 13 residues. The V and J ends lost 10 bases and 0 bases, in that order; junction bases with no gene match: 3. Here the CDR3 DNA reads TGTGCCAACAGGGGGCAAGTGAACACTGAAGCTTTCTTT. This translates into CANRGQVNTEAFF.

The chain uses TRBV28 and TRBJ1-1; 12 bases match TRBD1. The CDR3 contains 17 residues. The ends lost 5 bases at V and 4 bases at J; junction bases unmatched: 11. Germline CDR1 MDHEN, CDR2 SYDVKM. The CDR3 region is CASSLQTSGQGATEAFF. In nucleotides, the CDR3 is TGTGCCAGCAGTCTTCAAACTTCGGGACAGGGGGCCACTGAAGCTTTCTTT.

The rearrangement joins TRBV6-5 to TRBJ1-2; no reliable D call. Germline CDR1 reads MNHEY; CDR2 reads SVGAGI. The CDR3 has 13 amino acids. V gave up 2 bases and J gave up 0 bases, with 4 bases separating them. For the CDR3, the DNA is TGTGCCAGCAGTTACACTGCTAACTATGGCTACACCTTC. Protein: CASSYTANYGYTF.

This clone was detected once. The J gene is TRBJ2-7, the V gene TRBV2, with D possibly matching TRBD2 (6 bases). Germline CDR1 reads SNHLY; CDR2 reads FYNNEI. V gave up 6 bases and J gave up 3 bases, with 21 bases separating them. CDR3 length equals 16 residues. This chain's CDR3 is CASRGSRDSTFYEQYF. The CDR3 DNA follows: TGTGCCAGCAGAGGCTCCCGGGACTCAACCTTCTACGAGCAGTACTTC.

This clone appeared a few times. This chain uses TRBV5-1 with TRBJ2-3, with 8 bases that match TRBD1. The V gene end was trimmed by 1 base and the J gene end by 5 bases; junction bases not matched to a gene: 6. Germline V lookup: CDR1 SGHRS, CDR2 YFSETQ. The CDR3 extends over 15 amino acids. CDR3 region: CASSLSGGGIDTQYF. CDR3 DNA sequence: TGCGCCAGCAGCTTGTCAGGGGGCGGGATAGATACGCAGTATTTT.